These T cell receptor beta chains were read from a single sample in a study of blood T cell repertoires in COVID-19. The assay was immunoSEQ multiplex PCR, and TCRdb's table has in-frame clones only and misses some. Of some 25,000 clones in the sample, more than 65% are singletons; the top ten hold 25% to 35%. The material sequenced was peripheral blood. These receptors were collected from a human donor in a cohort sampled during active COVID-19. CDR3s include the opening cysteine and the closing phenylalanine or tryptophan.

j_call v_call cdr3_aa
TRBJ2-1 TRBV4-3 CASSQGLQGLYNEQFF
TRBJ2-3 TRBV19 CASSPARNPTDTQYF
TRBJ2-3 TRBV24-1 CATAKGDYTDTQYF
TRBJ2-4 TRBV7-8 CASSSLAGGPGLNIQYF
TRBJ1-5 TRBV18 CASSPSRGPNVPQHF
TRBJ2-1 TRBV5-1 CASSSAPPGLAGGYNEQFF
TRBJ2-5 TRBV12-5 CASAGDRETQYF
TRBJ2-3 TRBV2 CASSELGGGPDTQYF
TRBJ2-5 TRBV28 CASSQRQGRETQYF
TRBJ2-2 TRBV18 CASSPADTGELFF
TRBJ1-5 TRBV2 CASSRNGELSNQPQHF
TRBJ2-1 TRBV11-3 CASSKRTHNEQFF
TRBJ2-7 TRBV30 CAWSGRGEQYF
TRBJ2-3 TRBV6-2/TRBV6-3 CASSYFDSDTDTQYF
TRBJ2-3 TRBV24-1 CATSPQRSTDTQYF
TRBJ2-3 TRBV7-8 CASSLGQGTDTQYF
TRBJ2-7 TRBV15 CATSRDRGYEQYF
TRBJ1-3 TRBV6-2/TRBV6-3 CASSYGGRGNTIYF
TRBJ2-3 TRBV19 CASSPTGGDTQYF
TRBJ2-5 TRBV29-1 CSVAAGGQETQYF
TRBJ2-1 TRBV14 CASGKRNNEQFF
TRBJ2-6 TRBV7-2 CASSLGSSGANVLTF
TRBJ1-2 TRBV4-3 CASSRKQGALDGYTF
TRBJ2-1 TRBV3-1/TRBV3-2 CASSPRDRGNYNEQFF